A single sample is the source of the 4 T cell receptor beta chains below, sequenced in a study of cytomegalovirus exposure and HLA in healthy donors. It was with 60 Vbeta and 13 Jbeta primers that the PCR ran. Assay used: immunoSEQ multiplex PCR; TCRdb lists only in-frame clones, some missing. The sample includes about 200,000 clones, roughly 84% of them seen just once. The sample taken for sequencing was PBMCs. The receptors come from a man aged 45 to 65 in good health and CMV-seronegative.

V and J are TRBV11-2 and TRBJ2-1, with TRBD2 identical over 9 bases. The CDR3 covers 15 residues. V gave up 3 bases and J gave up 9 bases; unmatched junction bases: 9. Germline-derived CDR1 and CDR2 are SGHAT and FQNNGV. The chain's CDR3 is CASSLNSGSVGEQFF. Written as DNA, the CDR3 is TGTGCCAGCAGCTTGAATAGCGGGAGCGTCGGTGAGCAGTTCTTC.

This clone was seen a few times. V gene TRBV18 combines with J gene TRBJ2-3; D unclear. V was cut by 2 bases and J by 2 bases, with 5 bases left in between. The CDR3 spans 13 residues. CDR1 and CDR2 from the germline V gene are KGHSH and LQKENI. This CDR3 is CASSPDFTDTQYF. CDR3 sequence (DNA): TGTGCCAGCTCACCAGACTTCACAGATACGCAGTATTTT.

The CDR3: CASSVHADNPGQYF. CDR3 coding DNA: TGTGCCAGCAGTGTACACGCGGACAATCCTGGGCAGTACTTC. V and J are TRBV28 and TRBJ2-5; a weak D match, TRBD1 (5 bases). CDR3 size: 14 residues. The V gene's germline CDR1 is MDHEN and CDR2 SYDVKM. V was shortened by 5 bases and J by 11 bases, with 21 bases between the two germline ends. Variable domain in full (rest from reference TRBV28 and TRBJ2-5): DVKVTQSSRYLVKRTGEKVFLECVQDMDHENMFWYRQDPGLGLRLIYFSYDVKMKEKGDIPEGYSVSREKKERFSLILESASTNQTSMYLCASSVHADNPGQYFGPGTRLLVL.

In this sample, this clone turned up a few times. The gene calls are TRBV6-5 and TRBJ1-1; maybe TRBD1 (5 bases). Trimming left V 2 bases short and J 2 bases short, with 9 bases between. The CDR3 sequence is 14 residues long. Germline CDR1 reads MNHEY; CDR2 reads SVGAGI. This CDR3 is CASSYPGGNTEAFF. In DNA, the CDR3 is TGTGCCAGCAGTTACCCCGGGGGAAACACTGAAGCTTTCTTT.